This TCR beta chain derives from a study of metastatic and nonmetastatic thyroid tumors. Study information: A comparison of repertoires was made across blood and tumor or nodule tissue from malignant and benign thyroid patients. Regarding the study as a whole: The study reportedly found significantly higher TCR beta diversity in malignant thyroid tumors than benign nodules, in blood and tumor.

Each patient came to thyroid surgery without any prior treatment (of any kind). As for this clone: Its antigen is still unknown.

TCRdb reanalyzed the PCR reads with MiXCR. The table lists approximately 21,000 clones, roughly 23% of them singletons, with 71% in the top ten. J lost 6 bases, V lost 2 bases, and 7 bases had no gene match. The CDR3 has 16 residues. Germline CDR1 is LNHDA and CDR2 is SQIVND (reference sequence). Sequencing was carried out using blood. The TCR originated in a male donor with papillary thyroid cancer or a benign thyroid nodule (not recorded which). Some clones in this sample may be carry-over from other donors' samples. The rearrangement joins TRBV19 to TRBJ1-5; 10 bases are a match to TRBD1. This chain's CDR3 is CASSIWAGQGIQPQHF. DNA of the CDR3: TGTGCCAGTAGTATATGGGCGGGACAGGGGATTCAGCCCCAGCATTTT.